This T cell receptor (beta chain) was documented in a study of shared clonotypes between healthy human individuals. Study-wide background: For every donor, three CD4 naive, three CD4 memory, two CD8 naive and one CD8 memory plates were used. Broader study findings: In general, naive subsets displayed greater estimated richness than memory subsets did.

The CDR3 sequence is 14 residues long. The ends were cut back, 0 bases at V and 6 bases at J, with 9 bases in the middle. Germline-derived CDR1 and CDR2 are SGHRS and YFSETQ. Donors comprised only Caucasian adults living in Nashville, Tennessee. Concerning this clone itself: Its antigen is as yet unknown.

The authors distributed each subset's genomic DNA evenly over several immunoSEQ plates. Method: immunoSEQ multiplex PCR; TCRdb's copy keeps in-frame clones and lacks some. This sample yields some 2,500,000 clones, of which roughly 92% are seen a single time; about 0.36% belongs to the top ten. Sequenced input: naive CD4+ T cells from PBMCs. Sample subset: CD45RA+ positively selected. This chain joins TRBV5-1 and TRBJ2-2; tentative D call: TRBD2 (5 bases). The source of this sequence is a young man in good health. Some clones in this sample may be carry-over from other donors' samples. This CDR3 reads CASSLVRGSGELFF. In nucleotides, the CDR3 is TGCGCCAGCAGCTTGGTACGGGGATCCGGGGAGCTGTTTTTT.